Listed below are T cell receptor beta chains from one sample, sequenced in a study of blood T cell repertoires in COVID-19. Some clones are missing from TCRdb's copy, which holds only in-frame ones; the method was immunoSEQ multiplex PCR. The sample comprises 150,000 to 200,000 clones, 82% of which are singletons, and 5.5% to 7.5% rests with the top ten. The material sequenced was peripheral blood. The receptor set was obtained from a woman aged 40 to 55 with COVID-19, enrolled during active disease. The CDR3 runs from the conserved cysteine through the conserved F or W. Each record gives: clone size, J gene, CDR3 length, D gene, V gene, CDR3 protein, CDR3 DNA. A D gene is named only where the DNA matches it firmly. For some rows the clone size is stated as once, few or many, or as a class when expanded; others skip it.

size: -; J: TRBJ1-2; length: 15; D: TRBD1; V: TRBV6-1; CDR3: CASSDWTGINYGYTF; DNA: TGTGCCAGCAGTGATTGGACAGGGATTAACTATGGCTACACCTTC
size: -; J: TRBJ1-2; length: 14; D: TRBD1; V: TRBV6-5; CDR3: CASRKLTGMPGYTF; DNA: TGTGCCAGCAGAAAACTGACAGGGATGCCAGGCTACACCTTC
size: -; J: TRBJ2-4; length: 17; D: -; V: TRBV15; CDR3: CATSRGGTNAAKNIQYF; DNA: TGTGCCACCAGCAGAGGGGGGACAAACGCAGCCAAAAACATTCAGTACTTC
size: -; J: TRBJ2-2; length: 16; D: TRBD1; V: TRBV5-4; CDR3: CASNSGDRKYTGELFF; DNA: TGTGCCAGCAACTCAGGGGACAGGAAATACACCGGGGAGCTGTTTTTT
size: -; J: TRBJ1-5; length: 11; D: -; V: TRBV28; CDR3: CASSQNQPQHF; DNA: TGTGCCAGCAGTCAAAATCAGCCCCAGCATTTT
size: once; J: TRBJ2-1; length: 13; D: TRBD2; V: TRBV28; CDR3: CASSFGGASEQFF; DNA: TGTGCCAGCAGTTTCGGGGGGGCATCTGAGCAGTTCTTC
size: -; J: TRBJ2-7; length: 14; D: TRBD1; V: TRBV27; CDR3: CASRYGQGGDEQYF; DNA: TGTGCCAGCAGATACGGACAGGGTGGGGACGAGCAGTACTTC
size: -; J: TRBJ2-1; length: 15; D: -; V: TRBV9; CDR3: CASSEGWSSYNEQFF; DNA: TGTGCCAGCAGCGAGGGGTGGAGCTCCTACAATGAGCAGTTCTTC
size: -; J: TRBJ2-1; length: 11; D: -; V: TRBV20-1; CDR3: CSARAYNEQFF; DNA: TGCAGTGCCAGGGCGTACAATGAGCAGTTCTTC
size: -; J: TRBJ1-2; length: 15; D: -; V: TRBV4-2; CDR3: CASGRVGALDYGYTF; DNA: TGTGCCAGCGGAAGAGTGGGGGCTTTGGACTATGGCTACACCTTC
size: -; J: TRBJ2-5; length: 13; D: -; V: TRBV11-2; CDR3: CASSLTGRETQYF; DNA: TGTGCCAGCAGCTTGACAGGGAGGGAGACCCAGTACTTC
size: -; J: TRBJ1-1; length: 13; D: TRBD1; V: TRBV18; CDR3: CASRGTGGTEAFF; DNA: TGTGCCAGCCGAGGGACAGGGGGGACTGAAGCTTTCTTT
size: -; J: TRBJ2-3; length: 15; D: TRBD2; V: TRBV9; CDR3: CASSREGLLTDTQYF; DNA: TGTGCCAGCTCCCGAGAGGGACTACTCACAGATACGCAGTATTTT
size: -; J: TRBJ2-2; length: 14; D: TRBD2; V: TRBV28; CDR3: CASVREGNTGELFF; DNA: TGTGCCAGCGTAAGGGAGGGGAACACCGGGGAGCTGTTTTTT
size: many; J: TRBJ1-2; length: 13; D: -; V: TRBV2; CDR3: CASSPGVGYGYTF; DNA: TGTGCCAGCAGTCCAGGGGTCGGCTATGGCTACACCTTC